This T cell receptor (beta chain) was profiled in a study of T cells in Graves' hyperthyroidism and ophthalmopathy. Patients were excluded because of uncontrolled infection, other autoimmune disease, pregnancy or lactation. Together with thyroid ultrasound, orbital computed tomography, serum thyroxine and TRAb, clinical symptoms were used for diagnoses. PBMCs came from about 10 ml fresh peripheral blood. The CDR3 regions of TCR beta were amplified from RNA transcripts. HTBI primers were employed in a first-round RT-PCR of the TCR CDR3. TCRdb passed the multiplex PCR reads through MiXCR, listing each CDR3 protein once. The repertoire holds 280,000 or so distinct CDR3 sequences, with roughly 15% as singletons. The germline V gene has CDR1 DFQATT and CDR2 SNEGSKA (reference sequence). V was shortened by 6 bases and J by 4 bases, with 24 bases between the two germline ends. This CDR3 is built from 17 residues.

This clonotype has a handful of counts. The sample consisted of blood. J is TRBJ2-2 and V is TRBV20-1, with D tentatively TRBD1 or TRBD2 (8 bases each). The TCR comes from a woman between 50 and 59 years old with Graves' hyperthyroidism that later progressed to Graves' ophthalmopathy. The CDR3 region is CSAQTGAAGGGTGELFF. The CDR3 DNA reads as TGCAGTGCCCAGACAGGGGCGGCGGGGGGCGGCACCGGGGAGCTGTTTTTT.